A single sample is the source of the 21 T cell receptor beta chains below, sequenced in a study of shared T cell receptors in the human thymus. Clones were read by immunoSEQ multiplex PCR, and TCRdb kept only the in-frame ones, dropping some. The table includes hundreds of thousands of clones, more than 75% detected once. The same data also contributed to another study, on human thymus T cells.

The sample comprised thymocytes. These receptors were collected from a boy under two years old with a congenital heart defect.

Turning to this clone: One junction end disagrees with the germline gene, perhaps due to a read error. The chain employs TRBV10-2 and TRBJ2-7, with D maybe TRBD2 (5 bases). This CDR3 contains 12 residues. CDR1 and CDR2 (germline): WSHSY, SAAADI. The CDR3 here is CASSAGLRRRLF. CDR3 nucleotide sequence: TGCGCCAGCAGTGCCGGACTCCGAAGAAGACTGTTC.

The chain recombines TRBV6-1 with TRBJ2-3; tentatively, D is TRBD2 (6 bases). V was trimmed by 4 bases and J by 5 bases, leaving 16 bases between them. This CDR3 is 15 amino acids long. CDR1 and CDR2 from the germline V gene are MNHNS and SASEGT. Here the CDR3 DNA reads TGTGCCAGCAGTGGGGACTCGAGCAAGGGAGATACGCAGTATTTT. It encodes CASSGDSSKGDTQYF.

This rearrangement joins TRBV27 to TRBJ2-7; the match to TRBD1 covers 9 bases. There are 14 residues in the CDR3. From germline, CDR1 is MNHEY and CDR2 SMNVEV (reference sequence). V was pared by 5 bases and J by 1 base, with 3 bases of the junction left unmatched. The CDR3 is CASSVGTGSYEQYF. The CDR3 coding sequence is TGTGCCAGCAGTGTTGGGACAGGGTCCTACGAGCAGTACTTC.

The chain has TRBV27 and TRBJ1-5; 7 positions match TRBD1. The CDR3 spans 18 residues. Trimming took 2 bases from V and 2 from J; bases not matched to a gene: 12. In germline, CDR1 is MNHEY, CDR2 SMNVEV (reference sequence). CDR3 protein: CASSLGGGRGPGNQPQHF. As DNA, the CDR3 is TGTGCCAGCAGTTTAGGAGGTGGAAGGGGGCCGGGCAATCAGCCCCAGCATTTT.

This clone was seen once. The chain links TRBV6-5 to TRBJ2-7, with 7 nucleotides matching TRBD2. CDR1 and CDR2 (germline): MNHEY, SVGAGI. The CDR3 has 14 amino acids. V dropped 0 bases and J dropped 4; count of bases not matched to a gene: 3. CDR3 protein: CASSYSSGVYEQYF. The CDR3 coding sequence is TGTGCCAGCAGTTACTCAAGCGGGGTTTACGAGCAGTACTTC.

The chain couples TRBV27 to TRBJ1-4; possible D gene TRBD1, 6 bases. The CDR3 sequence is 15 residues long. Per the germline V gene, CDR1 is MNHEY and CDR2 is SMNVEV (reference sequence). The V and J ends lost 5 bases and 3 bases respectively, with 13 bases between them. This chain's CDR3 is CASSPIRGPNEKLFF. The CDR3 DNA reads TGTGCCAGCAGTCCCATCAGGGGCCCTAATGAAAAACTGTTTTTT. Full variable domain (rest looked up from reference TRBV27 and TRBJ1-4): EAQVTQNPRYLITVTGKKLTVTCSQNMNHEYMSWYRQDPGLGLRQIYYSMNVEVTDKGDVPEGYKVSRKEKRNFPLILESPSPNQTSLYFCASSPIRGPNEKLFFGSGTQLSVL.

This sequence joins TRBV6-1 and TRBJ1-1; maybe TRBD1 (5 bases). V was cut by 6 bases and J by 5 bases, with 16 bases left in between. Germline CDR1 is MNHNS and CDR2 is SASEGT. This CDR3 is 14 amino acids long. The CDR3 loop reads CASSHGQGRTEAFF. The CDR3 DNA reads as TGTGCCAGCAGCCACGGACAAGGGCGAACTGAAGCTTTCTTT.

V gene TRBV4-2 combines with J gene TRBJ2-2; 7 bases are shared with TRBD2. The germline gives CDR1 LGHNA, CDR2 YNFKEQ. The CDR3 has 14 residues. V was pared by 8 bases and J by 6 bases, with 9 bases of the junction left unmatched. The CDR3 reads CASRGRERAGELFF. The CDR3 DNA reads TGTGCCAGCCGCGGGCGGGAGAGGGCCGGGGAGCTGTTTTTT.

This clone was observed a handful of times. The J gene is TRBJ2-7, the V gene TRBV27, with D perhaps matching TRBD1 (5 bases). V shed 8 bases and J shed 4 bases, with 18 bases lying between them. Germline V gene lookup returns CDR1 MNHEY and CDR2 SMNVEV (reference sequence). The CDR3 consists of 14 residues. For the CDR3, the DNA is TGTGCCAGCCGATCTGGGGCTCCGCGGTACGAGCAGTACTTC. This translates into CASRSGAPRYEQYF.

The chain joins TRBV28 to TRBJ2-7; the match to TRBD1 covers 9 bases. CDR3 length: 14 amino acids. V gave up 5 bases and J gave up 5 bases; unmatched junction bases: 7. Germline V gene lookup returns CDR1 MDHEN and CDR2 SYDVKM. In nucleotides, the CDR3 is TGTGCCAGCAGTCTCCGGGACAGGGAAGACGAGCAGTACTTC. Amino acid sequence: CASSLRDREDEQYF.

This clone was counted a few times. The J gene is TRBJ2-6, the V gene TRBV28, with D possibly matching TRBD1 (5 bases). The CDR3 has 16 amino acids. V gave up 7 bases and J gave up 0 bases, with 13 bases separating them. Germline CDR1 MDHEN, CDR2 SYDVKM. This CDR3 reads CASTYTRASGANVLTF. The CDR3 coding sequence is TGTGCCAGCACCTACACCAGGGCCTCTGGGGCCAACGTCCTGACTTTC.

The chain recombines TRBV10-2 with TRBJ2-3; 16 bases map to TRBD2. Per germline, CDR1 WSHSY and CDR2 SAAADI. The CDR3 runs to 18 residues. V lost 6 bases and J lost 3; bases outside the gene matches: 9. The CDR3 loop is CASSSPGTSGRGTDTQYF. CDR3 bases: TGCGCCAGCAGCTCCCCAGGGACTAGCGGGAGGGGGACAGATACGCAGTATTTT.

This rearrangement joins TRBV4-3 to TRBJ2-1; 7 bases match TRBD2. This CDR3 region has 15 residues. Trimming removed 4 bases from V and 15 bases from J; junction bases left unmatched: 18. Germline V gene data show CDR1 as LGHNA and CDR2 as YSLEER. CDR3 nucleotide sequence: TGCGCCAGCAGCCCCGCCCTACGACTAGCCCAGTTGCGGTTCTTC. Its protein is CASSPALRLAQLRFF.

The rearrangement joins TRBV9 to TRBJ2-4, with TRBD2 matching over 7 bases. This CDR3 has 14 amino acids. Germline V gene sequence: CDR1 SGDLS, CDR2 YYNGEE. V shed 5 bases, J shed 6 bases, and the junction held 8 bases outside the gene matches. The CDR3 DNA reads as TGTGCCAGCAGTGCGGGCGGGGGACGAAACATTCAGTACTTC. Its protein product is CASSAGGGRNIQYF. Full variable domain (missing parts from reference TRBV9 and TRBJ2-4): DSGVTQTPKHLITATGQRVTLRCSPRSGDLSVYWYQQSLDQGLQFLIQYYNGEERAKGNILERFSAQQFPDLHSELNLSSLELGDSALYFCASSAGGGRNIQYFGAGTRLSVL.

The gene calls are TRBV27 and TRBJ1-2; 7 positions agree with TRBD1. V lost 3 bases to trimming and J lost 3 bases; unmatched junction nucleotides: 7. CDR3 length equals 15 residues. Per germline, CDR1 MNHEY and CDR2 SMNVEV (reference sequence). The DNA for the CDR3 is TGTGCCAGCAGTTTCCGGTGGCAGGGGGACTATGGCTACACCTTC. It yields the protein CASSFRWQGDYGYTF.

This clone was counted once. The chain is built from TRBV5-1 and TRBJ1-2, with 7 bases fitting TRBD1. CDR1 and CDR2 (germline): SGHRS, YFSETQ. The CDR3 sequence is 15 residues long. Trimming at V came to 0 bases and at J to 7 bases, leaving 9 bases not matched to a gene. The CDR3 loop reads CASSLEGTVVGGYTF. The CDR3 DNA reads TGCGCCAGCAGCTTGGAAGGGACAGTAGTAGGTGGCTACACCTTC.

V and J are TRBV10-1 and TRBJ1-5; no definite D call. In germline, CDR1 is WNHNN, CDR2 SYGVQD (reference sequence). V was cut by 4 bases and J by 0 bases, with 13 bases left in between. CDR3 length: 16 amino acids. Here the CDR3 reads CASSVGWPYSNQPQHF. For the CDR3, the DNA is TGCGCCAGCAGTGTCGGGTGGCCTTATAGCAATCAGCCCCAGCATTTT.

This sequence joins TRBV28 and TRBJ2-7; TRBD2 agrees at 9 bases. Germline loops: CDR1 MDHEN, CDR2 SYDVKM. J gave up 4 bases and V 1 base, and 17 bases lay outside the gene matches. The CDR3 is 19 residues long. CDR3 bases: TGTGCCAGCAGTTTATCCACACCCGAGACTAGCGGACATAAATACGAGCAGTACTTC. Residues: CASSLSTPETSGHKYEQYF.

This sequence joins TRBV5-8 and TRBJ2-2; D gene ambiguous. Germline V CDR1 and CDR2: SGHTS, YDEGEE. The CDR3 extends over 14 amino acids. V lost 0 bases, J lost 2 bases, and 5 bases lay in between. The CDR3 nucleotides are TGTGCCAGCAGCTTGGCCATCAACACCGGGGAGCTGTTTTTT. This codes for CASSLAINTGELFF.

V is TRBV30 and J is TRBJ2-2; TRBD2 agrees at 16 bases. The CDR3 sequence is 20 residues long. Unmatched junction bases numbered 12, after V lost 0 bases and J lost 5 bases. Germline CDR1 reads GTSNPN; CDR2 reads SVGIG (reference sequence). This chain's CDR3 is CAWSVLGTSGRGYGTGELFF. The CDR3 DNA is TGTGCCTGGAGTGTACTAGGGACTAGCGGGAGGGGTTACGGAACCGGGGAGCTGTTTTTT.

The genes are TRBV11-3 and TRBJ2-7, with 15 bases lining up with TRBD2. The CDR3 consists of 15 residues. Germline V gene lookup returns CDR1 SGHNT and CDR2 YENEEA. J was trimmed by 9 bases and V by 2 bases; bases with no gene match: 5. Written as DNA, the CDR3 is TGTGCCAGCAGCTTACGGACTAGCGGGAGGGTTTGGCAGTACTTC. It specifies CASSLRTSGRVWQYF.